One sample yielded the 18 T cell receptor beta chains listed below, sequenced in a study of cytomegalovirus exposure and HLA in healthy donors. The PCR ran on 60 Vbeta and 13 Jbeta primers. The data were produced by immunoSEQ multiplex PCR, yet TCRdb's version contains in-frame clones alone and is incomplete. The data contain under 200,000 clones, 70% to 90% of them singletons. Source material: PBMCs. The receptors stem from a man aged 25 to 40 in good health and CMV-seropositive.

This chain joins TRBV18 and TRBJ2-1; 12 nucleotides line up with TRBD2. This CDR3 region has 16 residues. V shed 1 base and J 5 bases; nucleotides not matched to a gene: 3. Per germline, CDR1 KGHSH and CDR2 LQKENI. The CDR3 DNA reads TGTGCCAGCTCACCACAAGGACTAGCGGGGAACAATGAGCAGTTCTTC. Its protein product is CASSPQGLAGNNEQFF.

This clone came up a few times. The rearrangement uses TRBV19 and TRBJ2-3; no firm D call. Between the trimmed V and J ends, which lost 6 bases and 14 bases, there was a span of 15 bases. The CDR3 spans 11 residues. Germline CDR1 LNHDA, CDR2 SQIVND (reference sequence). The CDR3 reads CASRISLRWYF. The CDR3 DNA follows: TGTGCCAGTAGGATCTCCCTCAGGTGGTATTTT.

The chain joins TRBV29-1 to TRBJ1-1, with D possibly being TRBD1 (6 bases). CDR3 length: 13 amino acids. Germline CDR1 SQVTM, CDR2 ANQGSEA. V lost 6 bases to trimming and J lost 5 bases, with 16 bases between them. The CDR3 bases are TGCAGCGTCCATTGGAGGGGGGGAACTGAAGCTTTCTTT. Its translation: CSVHWRGGTEAFF.

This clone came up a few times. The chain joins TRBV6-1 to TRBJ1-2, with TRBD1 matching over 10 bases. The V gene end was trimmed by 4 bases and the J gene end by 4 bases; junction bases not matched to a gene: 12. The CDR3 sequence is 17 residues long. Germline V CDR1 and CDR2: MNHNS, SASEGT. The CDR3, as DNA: TGTGCCAGCAGTGCCGGGACAGGGGCCCTGTTAGGCTATGGCTACACCTTC. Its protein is CASSAGTGALLGYGYTF.

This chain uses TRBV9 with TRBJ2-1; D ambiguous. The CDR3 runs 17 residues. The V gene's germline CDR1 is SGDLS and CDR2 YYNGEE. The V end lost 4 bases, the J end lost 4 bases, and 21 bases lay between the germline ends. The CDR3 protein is CASSPPHYGARYNEQFF. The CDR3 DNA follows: TGTGCCAGCAGCCCCCCCCATTATGGAGCGCGTTACAATGAGCAGTTCTTC.

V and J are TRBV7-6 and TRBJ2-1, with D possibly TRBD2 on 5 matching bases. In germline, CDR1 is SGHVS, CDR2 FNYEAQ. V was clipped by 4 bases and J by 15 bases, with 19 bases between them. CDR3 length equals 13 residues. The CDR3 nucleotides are TGTGCCAGCAGCTCACAACCGGTGGGAGATCCGTTCTTC. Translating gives CASSSQPVGDPFF.

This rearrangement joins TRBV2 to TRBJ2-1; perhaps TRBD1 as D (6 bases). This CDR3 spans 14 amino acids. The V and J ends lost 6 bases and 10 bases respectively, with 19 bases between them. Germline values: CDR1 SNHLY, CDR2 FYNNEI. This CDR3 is CASSSGTTTYEQFF. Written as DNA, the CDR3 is TGTGCCAGCAGCTCCGGGACAACAACCTACGAGCAGTTCTTC.

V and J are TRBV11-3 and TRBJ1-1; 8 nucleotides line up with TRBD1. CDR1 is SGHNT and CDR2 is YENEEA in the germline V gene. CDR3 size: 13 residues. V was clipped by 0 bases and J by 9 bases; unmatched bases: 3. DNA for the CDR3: TGTGCCAGCAGCTTAGATCGGGACAGGCAAGCTTTCTTT. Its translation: CASSLDRDRQAFF.

Here the CDR3 reads CASSRRLAGTQETQYF. CDR3 sequence (DNA): TGTGCCAGCAGCCGTCGACTAGCGGGGACCCAAGAGACCCAGTACTTC. V gene TRBV11-3 combines with J gene TRBJ2-5, with TRBD2 matching over 11 bases. CDR3 length: 16 residues. V shed 5 bases and J 1 base; nucleotides not matched to a gene: 6. Germline V lookup: CDR1 SGHNT, CDR2 YENEEA.

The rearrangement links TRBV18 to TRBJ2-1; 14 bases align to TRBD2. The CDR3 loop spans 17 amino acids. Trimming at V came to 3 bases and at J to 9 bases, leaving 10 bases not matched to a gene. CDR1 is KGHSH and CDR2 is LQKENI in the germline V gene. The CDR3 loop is CASSPGTSGRGVSEQFF. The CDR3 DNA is TGTGCCAGCTCACCCGGGACTAGCGGGAGAGGAGTCAGTGAGCAGTTCTTC.

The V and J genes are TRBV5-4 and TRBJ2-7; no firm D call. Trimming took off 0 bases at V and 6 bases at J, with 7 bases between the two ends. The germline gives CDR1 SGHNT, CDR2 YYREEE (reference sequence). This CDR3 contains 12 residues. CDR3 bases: TGTGCCAGCAGCTTGGAGCTTAGCGAGCAGTACTTC. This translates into CASSLELSEQYF.

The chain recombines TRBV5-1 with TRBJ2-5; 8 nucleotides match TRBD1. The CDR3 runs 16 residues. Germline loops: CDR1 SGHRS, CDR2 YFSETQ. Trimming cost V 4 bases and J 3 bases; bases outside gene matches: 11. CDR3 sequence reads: CASSAGQGPRKETQYF. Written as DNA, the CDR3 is TGCGCCAGCAGCGCCGGACAGGGCCCCCGAAAAGAGACCCAGTACTTC. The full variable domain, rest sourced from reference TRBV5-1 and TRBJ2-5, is KAGVTQTPRYLIKTRGQQVTLSCSPISGHRSVSWYQQTPGQGLQFLFEYFSETQRNKGNFPGRFSGRQFSNSRSEMNVSTLELGDSALYLCASSAGQGPRKETQYFGPGTRLLVL.

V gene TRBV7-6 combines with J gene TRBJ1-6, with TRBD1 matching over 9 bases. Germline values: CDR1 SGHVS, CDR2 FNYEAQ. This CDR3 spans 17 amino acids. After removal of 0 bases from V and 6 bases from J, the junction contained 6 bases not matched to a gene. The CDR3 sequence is CASSLARPGQGNSPLHF. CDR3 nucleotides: TGTGCCAGCAGCTTAGCGCGACCGGGACAGGGTAATTCACCCCTCCACTTT.

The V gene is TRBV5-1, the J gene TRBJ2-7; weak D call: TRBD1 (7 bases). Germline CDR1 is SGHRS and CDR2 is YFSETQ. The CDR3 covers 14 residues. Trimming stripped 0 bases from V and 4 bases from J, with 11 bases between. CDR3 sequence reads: CASSLGRDSYEQYV. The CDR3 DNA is TGCGCCAGCAGCTTGGGGCGGGACAGTTACGAGCAGTACGTC.

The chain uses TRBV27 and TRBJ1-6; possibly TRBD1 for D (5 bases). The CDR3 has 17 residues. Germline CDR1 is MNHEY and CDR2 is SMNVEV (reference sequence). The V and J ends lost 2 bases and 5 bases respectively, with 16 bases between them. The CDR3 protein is CASSLRGLPLDNSPLHF. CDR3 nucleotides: TGTGCCAGCAGTTTAAGGGGCCTGCCCCTAGATAATTCACCCCTCCACTTT.

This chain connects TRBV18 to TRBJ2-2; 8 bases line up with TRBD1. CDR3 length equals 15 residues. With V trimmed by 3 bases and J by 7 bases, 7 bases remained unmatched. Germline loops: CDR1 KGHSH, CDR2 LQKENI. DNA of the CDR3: TGTGCCAGCTCACCGGCAGGGGGCCTTGGCGGGGAGCTGTTTTTT. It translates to CASSPAGGLGGELFF.

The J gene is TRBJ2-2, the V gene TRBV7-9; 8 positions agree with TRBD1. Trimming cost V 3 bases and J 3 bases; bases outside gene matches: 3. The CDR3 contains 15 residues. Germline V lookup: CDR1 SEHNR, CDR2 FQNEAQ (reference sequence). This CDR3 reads CASSLYRGDTGELFF. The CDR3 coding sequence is TGTGCCAGCAGCTTGTACAGGGGGGACACCGGGGAGCTGTTTTTT.

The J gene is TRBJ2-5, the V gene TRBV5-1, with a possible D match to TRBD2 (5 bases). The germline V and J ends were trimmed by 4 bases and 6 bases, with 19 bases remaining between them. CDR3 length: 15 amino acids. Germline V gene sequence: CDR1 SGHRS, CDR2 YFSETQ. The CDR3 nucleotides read TGCGCCAGCAGCCTACAAACGGACTCTCCCCAGACCCAGTACTTC. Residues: CASSLQTDSPQTQYF.